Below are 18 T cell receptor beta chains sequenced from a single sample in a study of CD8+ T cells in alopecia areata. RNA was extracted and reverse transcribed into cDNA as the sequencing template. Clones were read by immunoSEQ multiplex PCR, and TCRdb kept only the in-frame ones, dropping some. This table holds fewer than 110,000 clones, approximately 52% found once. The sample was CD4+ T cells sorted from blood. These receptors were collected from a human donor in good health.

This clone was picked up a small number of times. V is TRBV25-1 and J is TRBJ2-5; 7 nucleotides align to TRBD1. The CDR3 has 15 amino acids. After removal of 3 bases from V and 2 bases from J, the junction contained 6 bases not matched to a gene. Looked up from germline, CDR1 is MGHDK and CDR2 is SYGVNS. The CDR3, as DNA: TGTGCCAGCAGTGACGCCGGGACAGTTCAAGAGACCCAGTACTTC. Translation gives CASSDAGTVQETQYF.

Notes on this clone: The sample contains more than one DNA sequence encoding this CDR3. CDR3: CASSTPDGYEQYF. CDR3 coding DNA: TGTGCCAGCAGTACGCCAGACGGGTACGAGCAGTACTTC. The rearrangement links TRBV28 to TRBJ2-7, with D unclear. With 5 bases removed from V and 4 bases from J, the gap between germline ends came to 12 bases. Germline lookup yields CDR1 MDHEN and CDR2 SYDVKM. The CDR3 is made up of 13 amino acids. Combining the CDR3 with reference TRBV28 and TRBJ2-7 gives the whole variable domain DVKVTQSSRYLVKRTGEKVFLECVQDMDHENMFWYRQDPGLGLRLIYFSYDVKMKEKGDIPEGYSVSREKKERFSLILESASTNQTSMYLCASSTPDGYEQYFGPGTRLTVT.

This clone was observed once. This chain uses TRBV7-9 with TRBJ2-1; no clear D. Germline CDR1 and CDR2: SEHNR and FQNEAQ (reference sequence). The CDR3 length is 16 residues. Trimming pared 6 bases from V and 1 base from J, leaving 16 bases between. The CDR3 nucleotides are TGTGCCAGCAGTCCTGTGGGGTTTGGGTCCTACAATGAGCAGTTCTTC. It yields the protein CASSPVGFGSYNEQFF.

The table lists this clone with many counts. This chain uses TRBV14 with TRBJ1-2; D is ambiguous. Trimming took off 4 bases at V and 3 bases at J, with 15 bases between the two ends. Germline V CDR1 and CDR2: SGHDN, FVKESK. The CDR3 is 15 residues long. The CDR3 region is CASSPRVGADYGYTF. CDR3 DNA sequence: TGTGCCAGCAGCCCTCGGGTAGGAGCGGACTATGGCTACACCTTC.

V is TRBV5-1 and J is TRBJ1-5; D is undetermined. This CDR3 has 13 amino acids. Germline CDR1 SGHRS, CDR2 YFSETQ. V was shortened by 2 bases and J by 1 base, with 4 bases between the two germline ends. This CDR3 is CASSFGSNQPQHF. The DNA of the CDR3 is TGCGCCAGCAGCTTCGGAAGCAATCAGCCCCAGCATTTT.

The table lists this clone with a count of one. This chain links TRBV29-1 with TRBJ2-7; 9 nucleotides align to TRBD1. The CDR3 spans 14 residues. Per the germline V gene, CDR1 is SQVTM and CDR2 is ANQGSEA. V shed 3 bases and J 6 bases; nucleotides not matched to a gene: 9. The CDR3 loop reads CSVDSGTGSSEQYF. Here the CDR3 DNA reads TGCAGCGTTGATTCCGGGACAGGGAGTAGCGAGCAGTACTTC.

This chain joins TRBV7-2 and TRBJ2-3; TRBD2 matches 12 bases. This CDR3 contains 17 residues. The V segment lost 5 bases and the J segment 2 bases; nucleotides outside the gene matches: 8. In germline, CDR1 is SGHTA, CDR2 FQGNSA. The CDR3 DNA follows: TGTGCCAGCAGCCCCCGGACTAGCGGGGCCCTCACAGATACGCAGTATTTT. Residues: CASSPRTSGALTDTQYF.

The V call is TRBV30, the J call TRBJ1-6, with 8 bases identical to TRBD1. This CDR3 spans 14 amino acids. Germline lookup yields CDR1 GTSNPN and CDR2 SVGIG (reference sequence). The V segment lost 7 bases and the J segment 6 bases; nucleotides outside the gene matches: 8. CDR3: CALKTGAANSPLHF. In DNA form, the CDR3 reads TGTGCCTTGAAGACAGGGGCAGCTAATTCACCCCTCCACTTT.

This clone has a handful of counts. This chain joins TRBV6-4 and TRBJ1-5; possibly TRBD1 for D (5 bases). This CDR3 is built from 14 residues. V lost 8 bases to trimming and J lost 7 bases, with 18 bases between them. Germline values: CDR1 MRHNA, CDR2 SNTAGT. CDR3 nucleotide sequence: TGTGCCAGCGGCAGGGTCGATATCAACCAGCCCCAGCATTTT. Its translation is CASGRVDINQPQHF.

CDR3 sequence (DNA): TGTGCCAGCAGCTTAGCGGGTCGAGGTCAGCCCCAGCATTTT. Translating it yields CASSLAGRGQPQHF. This chain joins TRBV7-6 and TRBJ1-5, with D unresolved. Trimming cost V 0 bases and J 6 bases, with 9 bases left between them. CDR1 and CDR2 from the germline V gene are SGHVS and FNYEAQ. This CDR3 has 14 residues.

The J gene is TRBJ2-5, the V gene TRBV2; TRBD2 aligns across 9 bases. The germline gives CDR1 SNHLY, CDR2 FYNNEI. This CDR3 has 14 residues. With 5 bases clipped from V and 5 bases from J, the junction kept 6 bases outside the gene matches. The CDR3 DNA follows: TGTGCCAGCAGTCCAGGGACTAGCAGGGAGACCCAGTACTTC. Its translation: CASSPGTSRETQYF.

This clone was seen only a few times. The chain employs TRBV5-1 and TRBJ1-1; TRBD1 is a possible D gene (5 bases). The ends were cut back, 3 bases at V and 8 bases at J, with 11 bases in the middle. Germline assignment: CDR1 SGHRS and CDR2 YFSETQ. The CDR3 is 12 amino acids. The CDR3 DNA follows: TGCGCCAGCAGCTCCCAGGGTGCGGAAGCTTTCTTT. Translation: CASSSQGAEAFF.

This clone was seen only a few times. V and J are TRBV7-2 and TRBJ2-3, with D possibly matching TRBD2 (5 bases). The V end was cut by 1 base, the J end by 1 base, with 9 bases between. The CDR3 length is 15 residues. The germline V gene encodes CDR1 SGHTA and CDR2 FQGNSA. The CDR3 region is CASSLGRLRTDTQYF. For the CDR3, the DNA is TGTGCCAGCAGCTTAGGGAGGTTACGCACAGATACGCAGTATTTT.

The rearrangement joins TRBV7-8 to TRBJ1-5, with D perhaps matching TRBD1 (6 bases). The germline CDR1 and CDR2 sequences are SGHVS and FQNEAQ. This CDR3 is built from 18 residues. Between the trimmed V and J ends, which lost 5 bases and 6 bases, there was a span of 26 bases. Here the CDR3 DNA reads TGTGCCAGCAGCCCCACGGCAGGGGAGTTATTCACCCGTCAGCCCCAGCATTTT. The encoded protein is CASSPTAGELFTRQPQHF.

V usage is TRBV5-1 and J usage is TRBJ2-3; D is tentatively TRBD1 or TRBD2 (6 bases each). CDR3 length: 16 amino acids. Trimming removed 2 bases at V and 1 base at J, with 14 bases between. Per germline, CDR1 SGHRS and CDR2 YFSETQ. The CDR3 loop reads CASSFGGTPGTDTQYF. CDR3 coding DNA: TGCGCCAGCAGCTTTGGCGGGACACCAGGCACAGATACGCAGTATTTT. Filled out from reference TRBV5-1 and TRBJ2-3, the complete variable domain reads KAGVTQTPRYLIKTRGQQVTLSCSPISGHRSVSWYQQTPGQGLQFLFEYFSETQRNKGNFPGRFSGRQFSNSRSEMNVSTLELGDSALYLCASSFGGTPGTDTQYFGPGTRLTVL.

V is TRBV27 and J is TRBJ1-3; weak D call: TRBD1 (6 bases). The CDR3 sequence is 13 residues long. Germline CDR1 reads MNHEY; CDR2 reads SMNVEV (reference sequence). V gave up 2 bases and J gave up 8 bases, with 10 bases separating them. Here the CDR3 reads CASSLQGTDTIYF. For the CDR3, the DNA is TGTGCCAGCAGTTTACAGGGGACGGACACCATATATTTT.

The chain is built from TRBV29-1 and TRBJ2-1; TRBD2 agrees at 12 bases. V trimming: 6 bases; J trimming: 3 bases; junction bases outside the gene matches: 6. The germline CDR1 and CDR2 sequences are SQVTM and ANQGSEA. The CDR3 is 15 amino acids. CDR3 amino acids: CSVSRTSGVYNEQFF. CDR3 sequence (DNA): TGCAGCGTCTCCAGGACTAGCGGGGTCTACAATGAGCAGTTCTTC.

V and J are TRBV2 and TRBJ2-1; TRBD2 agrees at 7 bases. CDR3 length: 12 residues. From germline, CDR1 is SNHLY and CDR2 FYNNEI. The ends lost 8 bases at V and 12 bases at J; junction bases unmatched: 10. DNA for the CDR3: TGTGCCAGCGGGGGGGTTACAATGAGGCAGTTCTTC. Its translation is CASGGVTMRQFF.